This TCR beta chain was captured in a study of blood T cell repertoires in COVID-19. Turning to the study itself: Nucleic acid was either cDNA or gDNA, and it came from T cells, B-cell-depleted T cells, or PBMCs.

Per the original methods: Amplification of reference gene primers was used by the study to estimate nucleated cell counts. The data were produced by immunoSEQ multiplex PCR, yet TCRdb's version contains in-frame clones alone and is incomplete. The V and J calls and the clone size are those of that table, but D and trimming were determined from the DNA. Among 80,000 to 95,000 clones listed, more than 75% were seen once. This CDR3 has 11 amino acids. The V end lost 1 base, the J end lost 6 bases, and 4 bases lay between the germline ends. CDR1 SNHLY and CDR2 FYNNEI come from the germline V gene. This chain joins TRBV2 and TRBJ2-7, with D uncertain. This sequence was found in a woman aged 80 or over with active or convalescent COVID-19. Sequencing was carried out using peripheral blood. The CDR3 region is CASSEGGEQYF. The CDR3 nucleotides read TGTGCCAGCAGTGAAGGCGGCGAGCAGTACTTC.